This T cell receptor beta chain comes out of a study of blood T cell repertoires in COVID-19. Study context: There were acute and convalescent COVID-19 samples, and they came from the United States, Italy and Spain. T cells, B-cell-depleted T cells, or PBMCs supplied cDNA or gDNA.

V lost 7 bases and J lost 3, with 18 bases in between. The CDR3 contains 15 residues. Germline V gives CDR1 MGHDK, CDR2 SYGVNS. Per the authors' pipeline: Nucleated cell counts were estimated from reference gene primer amplification. TCRdb's copy holds only in-frame clones and misses some; the assay was immunoSEQ multiplex PCR. For V, J and clone size, that table is used; D and trimming come from the DNA. Of 260,000 or so clones in the sample, roughly 87% were seen once. The sequence was obtained from a human donor in a cohort sampled during active COVID-19. Input material: peripheral blood. The chain links TRBV25-1 to TRBJ1-2; perhaps TRBD1 as D (5 bases). In DNA form, the CDR3 reads TGTGCCAGCACTTCGACAGTTCACGGAGACTATGGCTACACCTTC. This gives the protein CASTSTVHGDYGYTF.